The T cell receptor (beta chain) under discussion was sequenced for a study of T cells in Graves' hyperthyroidism and ophthalmopathy. Study information: Peripheral blood was acquired at first diagnosis, ahead of any therapy whatsoever.

Regarding this clonotype: The antigen is not known.

Regions amplified from RNA transcripts were the TCR beta CDR3 regions. The HTBI primer set was used in a first-round RT-PCR of the TCR CDR3. MiXCR, applied by TCRdb to the multiplex PCR reads, yields one record per CDR3 protein. The data show some 770,000 distinct CDR3 sequences, with about 16% seen just once and over 7.5% held by the top ten. Trimming removed 3 bases from V and 12 bases from J, with 11 bases in between. The CDR3 is 12 amino acids. Study observations and caveats: A model of 13 V-J pairs discriminated ophthalmopathy from stable hyperthyroidism. Among clonotypes expanded in thyroid above 0.001, most were also found in blood.

This TCR was recovered from a man between 18 and 35 years old with Graves' hyperthyroidism. This chain uses TRBV12-3 or TRBV12-4 with TRBJ2-2, with unresolved D. The sequencing sample was made of blood. The CDR3 nucleotides are TGTGCCAGCAGTTTCGACGCCTCGAAGCTGTTTTTT. It specifies CASSFDASKLFF.